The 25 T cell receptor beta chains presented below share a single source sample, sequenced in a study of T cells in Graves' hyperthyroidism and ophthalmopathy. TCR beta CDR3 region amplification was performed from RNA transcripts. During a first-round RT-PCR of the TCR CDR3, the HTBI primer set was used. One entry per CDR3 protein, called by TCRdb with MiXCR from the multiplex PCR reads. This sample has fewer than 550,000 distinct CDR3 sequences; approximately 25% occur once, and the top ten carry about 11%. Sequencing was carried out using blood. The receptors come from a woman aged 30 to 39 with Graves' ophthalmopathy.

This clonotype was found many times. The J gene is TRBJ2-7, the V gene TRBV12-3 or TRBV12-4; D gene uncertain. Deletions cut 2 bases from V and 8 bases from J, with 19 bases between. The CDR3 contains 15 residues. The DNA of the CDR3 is TGTGCCAGCAGTTTAAGTACGGGCGTGAGGAGCAAGCAGTACTTC. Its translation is CASSLSTGVRSKQYF.

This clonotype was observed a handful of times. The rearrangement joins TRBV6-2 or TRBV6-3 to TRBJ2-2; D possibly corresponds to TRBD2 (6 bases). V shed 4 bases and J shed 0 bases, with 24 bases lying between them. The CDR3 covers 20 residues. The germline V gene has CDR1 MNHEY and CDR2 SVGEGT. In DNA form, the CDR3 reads TGTGCCAGCAGTTCGCCTTCGGGGACTGCGGGGTCTACGAACACCGGGGAGCTGTTTTTT. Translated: CASSSPSGTAGSTNTGELFF.

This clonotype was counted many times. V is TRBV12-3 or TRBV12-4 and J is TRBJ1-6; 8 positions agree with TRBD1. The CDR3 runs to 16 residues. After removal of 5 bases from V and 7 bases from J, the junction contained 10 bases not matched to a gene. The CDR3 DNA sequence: TGTGCCAGCAGTCCTAACGACAGGGGTGGAAATTCACCCCTCCACTTT. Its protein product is CASSPNDRGGNSPLHF.

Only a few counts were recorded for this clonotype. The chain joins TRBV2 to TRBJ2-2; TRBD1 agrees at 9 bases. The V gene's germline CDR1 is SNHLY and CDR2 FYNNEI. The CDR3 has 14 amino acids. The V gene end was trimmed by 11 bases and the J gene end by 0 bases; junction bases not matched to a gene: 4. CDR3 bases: TGTGCCGGGGGACAGGGCGCGAACACCGGGGAGCTGTTTTTT. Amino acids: CAGGQGANTGELFF.

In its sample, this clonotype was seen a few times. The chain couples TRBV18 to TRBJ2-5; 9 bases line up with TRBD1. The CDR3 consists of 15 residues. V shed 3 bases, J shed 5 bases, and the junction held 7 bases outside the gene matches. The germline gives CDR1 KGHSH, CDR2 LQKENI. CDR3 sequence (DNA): TGTGCCAGCTCACCGGGACAGGGAAGGTGGGAGACCCAGTACTTC. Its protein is CASSPGQGRWETQYF. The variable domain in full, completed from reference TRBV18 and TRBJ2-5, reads NAGVMQNPRHLVRRRGQEARLRCSPMKGHSHVYWYRQLPEEGLKFMVYLQKENIIDESGMPKERFSAEFPKEGPSILRIQQVVRGDSAAYFCASSPGQGRWETQYFGPGTRLLVL.

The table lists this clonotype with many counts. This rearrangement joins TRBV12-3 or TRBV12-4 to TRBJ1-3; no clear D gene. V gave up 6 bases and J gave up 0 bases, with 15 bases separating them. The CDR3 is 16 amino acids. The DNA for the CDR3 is TGTGCCAGCAGCCACCCCGGCGGTCCCTCTGGAAACACCATATATTTT. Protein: CASSHPGGPSGNTIYF.

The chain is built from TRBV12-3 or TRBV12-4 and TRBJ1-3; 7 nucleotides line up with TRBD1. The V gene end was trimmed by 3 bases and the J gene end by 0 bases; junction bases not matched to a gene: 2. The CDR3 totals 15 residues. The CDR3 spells CASSLGTDSGNTIYF. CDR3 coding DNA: TGTGCCAGCAGTTTGGGGACAGACTCTGGAAACACCATATATTTT.

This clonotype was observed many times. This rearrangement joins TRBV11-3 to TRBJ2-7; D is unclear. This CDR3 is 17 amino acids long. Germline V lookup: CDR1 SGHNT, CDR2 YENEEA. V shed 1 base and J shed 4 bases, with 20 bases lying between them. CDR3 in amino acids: CASSLVRTAARTYEQYF. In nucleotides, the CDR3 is TGTGCCAGCAGCTTAGTTAGGACGGCGGCTCGGACGTACGAGCAGTACTTC.

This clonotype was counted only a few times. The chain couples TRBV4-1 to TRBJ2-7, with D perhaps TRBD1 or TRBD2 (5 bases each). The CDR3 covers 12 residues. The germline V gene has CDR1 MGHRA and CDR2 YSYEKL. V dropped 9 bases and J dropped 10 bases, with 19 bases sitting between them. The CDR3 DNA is TGCGCCAGGACCGGGACCGAGCTGCGACAGTACTTC. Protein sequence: CARTGTELRQYF.

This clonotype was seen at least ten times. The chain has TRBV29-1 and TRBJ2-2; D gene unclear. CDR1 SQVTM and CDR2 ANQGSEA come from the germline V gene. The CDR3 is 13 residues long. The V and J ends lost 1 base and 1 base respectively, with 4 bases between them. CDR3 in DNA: TGCAGCGTTGAAGGGGGGAACACCGGGGAGCTGTTTTTT. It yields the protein CSVEGGNTGELFF.

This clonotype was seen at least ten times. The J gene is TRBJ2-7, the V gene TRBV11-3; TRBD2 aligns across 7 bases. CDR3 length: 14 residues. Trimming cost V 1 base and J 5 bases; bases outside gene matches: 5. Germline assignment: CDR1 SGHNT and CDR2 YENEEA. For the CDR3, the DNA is TGTGCCAGCAGCTTAGCTTTCGGGACTAACGAGCAGTACTTC. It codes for CASSLAFGTNEQYF.

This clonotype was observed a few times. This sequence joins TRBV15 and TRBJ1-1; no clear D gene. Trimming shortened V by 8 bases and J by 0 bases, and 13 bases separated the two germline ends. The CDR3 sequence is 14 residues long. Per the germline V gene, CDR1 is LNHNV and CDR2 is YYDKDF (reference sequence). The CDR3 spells CATSIGGMNTEAFF. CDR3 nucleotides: TGTGCCACCTCCATTGGAGGGATGAACACTGAAGCTTTCTTT.

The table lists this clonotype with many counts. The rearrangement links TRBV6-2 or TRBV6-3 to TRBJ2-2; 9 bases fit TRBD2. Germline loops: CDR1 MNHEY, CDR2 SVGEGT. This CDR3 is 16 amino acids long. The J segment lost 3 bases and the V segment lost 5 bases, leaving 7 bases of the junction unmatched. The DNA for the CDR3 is TGTGCCAGCAGTATCCTAGCGGGGCCACACACCGGGGAGCTGTTTTTT. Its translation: CASSILAGPHTGELFF.

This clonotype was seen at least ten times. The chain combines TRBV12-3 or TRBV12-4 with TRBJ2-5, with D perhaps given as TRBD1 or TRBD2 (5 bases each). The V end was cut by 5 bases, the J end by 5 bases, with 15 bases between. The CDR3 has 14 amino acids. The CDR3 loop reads CASSQIAEGETQYF. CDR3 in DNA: TGTGCCAGCAGTCAAATAGCAGAGGGGGAGACCCAGTACTTC.

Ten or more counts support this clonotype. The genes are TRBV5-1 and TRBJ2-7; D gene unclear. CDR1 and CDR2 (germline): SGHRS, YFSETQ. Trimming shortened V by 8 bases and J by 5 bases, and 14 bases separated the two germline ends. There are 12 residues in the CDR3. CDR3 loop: CASRVIEDEQYF. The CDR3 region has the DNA TGCGCCAGTAGGGTCATAGAAGACGAGCAGTACTTC.

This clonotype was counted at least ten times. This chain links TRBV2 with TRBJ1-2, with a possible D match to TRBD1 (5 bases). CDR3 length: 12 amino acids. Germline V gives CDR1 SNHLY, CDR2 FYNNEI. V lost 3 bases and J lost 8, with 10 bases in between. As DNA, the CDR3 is TGTGCCAGCAGTGAGGACATCTGGGGCTACACCTTC. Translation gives CASSEDIWGYTF.

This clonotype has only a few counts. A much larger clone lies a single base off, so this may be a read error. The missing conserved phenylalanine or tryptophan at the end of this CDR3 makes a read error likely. CDR3 region: CASQLGMGEAFL. In DNA form, the CDR3 reads TGTGCCAGTCAACTCGGAATGGGTGAAGCTTTCTTG. The chain has TRBV6-2 or TRBV6-3 and TRBJ1-1; no reliable D call. The CDR3 is 12 residues long. V gave up 9 bases and J gave up 7 bases, with 15 bases separating them. CDR1 is MNHEY and CDR2 is SVGEGT in the germline V gene.

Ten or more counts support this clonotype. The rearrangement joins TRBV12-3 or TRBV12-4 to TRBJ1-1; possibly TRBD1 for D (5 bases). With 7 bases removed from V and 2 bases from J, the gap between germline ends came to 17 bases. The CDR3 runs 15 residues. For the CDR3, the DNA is TGTGCCAGCAACCGAATTTTGGGGGTTAACACTGAAGCTTTCTTT. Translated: CASNRILGVNTEAFF.

CDR3: CASSLATGGYDQPQHF. The CDR3 region has the DNA TGTGCCAGCAGTTTAGCTACAGGGGGCTACGATCAGCCCCAGCATTTT. V gene TRBV12-3 or TRBV12-4 combines with J gene TRBJ1-5, with TRBD1 matching over 9 bases. The CDR3 length is 16 residues. J gave up 5 bases and V 0 bases, and 5 bases lay outside the gene matches.

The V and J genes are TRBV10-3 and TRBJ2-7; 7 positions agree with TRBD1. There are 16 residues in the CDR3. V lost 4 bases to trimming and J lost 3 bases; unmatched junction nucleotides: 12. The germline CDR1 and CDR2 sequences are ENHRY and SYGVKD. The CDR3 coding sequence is TGTGCCATCAGTGGGCCGACAGGGAAGGGTTTCTACGAGCAGTACTTC. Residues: CAISGPTGKGFYEQYF.

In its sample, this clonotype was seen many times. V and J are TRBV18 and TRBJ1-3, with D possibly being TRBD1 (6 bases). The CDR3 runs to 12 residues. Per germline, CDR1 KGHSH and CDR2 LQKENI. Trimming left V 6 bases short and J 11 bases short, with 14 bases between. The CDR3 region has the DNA TGTGCCAGCTCTCCGGACAGTACGGCCATATATTTT. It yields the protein CASSPDSTAIYF.

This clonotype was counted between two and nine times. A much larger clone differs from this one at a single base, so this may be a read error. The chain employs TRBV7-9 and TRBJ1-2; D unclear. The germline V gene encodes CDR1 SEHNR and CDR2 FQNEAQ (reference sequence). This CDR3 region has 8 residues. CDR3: CVSPASSF. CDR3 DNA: TGTGTCAGCCCTGCGTCCTCCTTC.

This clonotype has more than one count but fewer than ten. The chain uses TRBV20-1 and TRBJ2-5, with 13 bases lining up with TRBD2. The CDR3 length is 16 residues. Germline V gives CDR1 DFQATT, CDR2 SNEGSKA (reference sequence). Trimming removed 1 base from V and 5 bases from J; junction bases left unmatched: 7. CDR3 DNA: TGCAGTGCTAGAGGCCCCACTAGCGGGGGGGCGGAGACCCAGTACTTC. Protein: CSARGPTSGGAETQYF.

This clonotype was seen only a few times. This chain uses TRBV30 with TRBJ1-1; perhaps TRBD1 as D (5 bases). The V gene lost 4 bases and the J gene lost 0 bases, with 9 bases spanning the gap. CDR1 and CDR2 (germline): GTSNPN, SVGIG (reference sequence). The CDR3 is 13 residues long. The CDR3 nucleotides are TGTGCCTGGAAAACGGGGCTGAACACTGAAGCTTTCTTT. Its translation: CAWKTGLNTEAFF. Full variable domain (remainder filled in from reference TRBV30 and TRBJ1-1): SQTIHQWPATLVQPVGSPLSLECTVEGTSNPNLYWYRQAAGRGLQLLFYSVGIGQISSEVPQNLSASRPQDRQFILSSKKLLLSDSGFYLCAWKTGLNTEAFFGQGTRLTVV.

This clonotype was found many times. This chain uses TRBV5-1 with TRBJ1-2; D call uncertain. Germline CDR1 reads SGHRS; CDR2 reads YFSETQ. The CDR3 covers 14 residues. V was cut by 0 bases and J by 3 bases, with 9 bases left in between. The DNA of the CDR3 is TGCGCCAGCAGCTTGGATGGGAATGACTATGGCTACACCTTC. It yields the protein CASSLDGNDYGYTF.